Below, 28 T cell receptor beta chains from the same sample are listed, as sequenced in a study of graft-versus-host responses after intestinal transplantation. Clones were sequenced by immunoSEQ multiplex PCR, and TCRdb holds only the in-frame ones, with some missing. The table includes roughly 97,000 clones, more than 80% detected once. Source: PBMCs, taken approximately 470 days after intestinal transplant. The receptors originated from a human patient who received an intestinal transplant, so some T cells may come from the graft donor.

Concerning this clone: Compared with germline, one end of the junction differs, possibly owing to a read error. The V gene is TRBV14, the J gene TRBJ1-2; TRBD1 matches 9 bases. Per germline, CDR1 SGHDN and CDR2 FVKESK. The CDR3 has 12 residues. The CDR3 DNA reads TGTGCCAGCAGCCAAGATTTGAGGGACAGGGCCTTC. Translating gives CASSQDLRDRAF.

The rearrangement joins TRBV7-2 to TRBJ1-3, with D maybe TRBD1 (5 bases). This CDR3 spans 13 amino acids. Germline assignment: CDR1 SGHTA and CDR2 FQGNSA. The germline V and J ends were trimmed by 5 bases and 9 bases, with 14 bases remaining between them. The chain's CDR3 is CASSPPSGVTIYF. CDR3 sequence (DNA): TGTGCCAGCAGCCCACCTTCGGGGGTCACCATATATTTT.

The CDR3 nucleotides read TGTGCCAGCAGCAAAAAGGGGCCAGAGACCCAGTACTTC. Protein sequence: CASSKKGPETQYF. The V and J genes are TRBV5-8 and TRBJ2-5; D might be TRBD1 (5 bases). The CDR3 is made up of 13 amino acids. Germline loops: CDR1 SGHTS, CDR2 YDEGEE. Trimming left V 4 bases short and J 4 bases short, with 11 bases between.

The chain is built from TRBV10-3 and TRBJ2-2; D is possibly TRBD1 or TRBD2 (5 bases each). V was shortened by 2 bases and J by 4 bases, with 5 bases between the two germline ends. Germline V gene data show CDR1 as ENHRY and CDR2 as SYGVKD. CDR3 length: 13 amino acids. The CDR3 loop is CAISEGTTGELFF. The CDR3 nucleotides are TGTGCCATCAGTGAGGGGACCACCGGGGAGCTGTTTTTT.

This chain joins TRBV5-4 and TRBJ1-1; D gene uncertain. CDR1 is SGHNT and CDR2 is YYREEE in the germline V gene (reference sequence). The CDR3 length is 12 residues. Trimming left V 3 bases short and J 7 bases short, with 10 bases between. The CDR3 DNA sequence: TGTGCCAGCAGCTGGAGTGAAGGTGAAGCTTTCTTT. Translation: CASSWSEGEAFF.

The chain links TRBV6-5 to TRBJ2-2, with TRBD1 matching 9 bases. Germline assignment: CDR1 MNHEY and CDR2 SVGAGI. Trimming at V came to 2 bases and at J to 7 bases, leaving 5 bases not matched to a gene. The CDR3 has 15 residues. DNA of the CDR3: TGTGCCAGCAGTTACAGGGGACAGGGCATCGGGGAGCTGTTTTTT. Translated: CASSYRGQGIGELFF.

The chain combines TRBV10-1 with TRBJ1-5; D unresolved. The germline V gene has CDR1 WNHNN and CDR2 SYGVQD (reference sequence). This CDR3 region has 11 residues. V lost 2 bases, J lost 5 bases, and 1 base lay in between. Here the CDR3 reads CASSEHQPQHF. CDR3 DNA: TGCGCCAGCAGTGAGCATCAGCCCCAGCATTTT.

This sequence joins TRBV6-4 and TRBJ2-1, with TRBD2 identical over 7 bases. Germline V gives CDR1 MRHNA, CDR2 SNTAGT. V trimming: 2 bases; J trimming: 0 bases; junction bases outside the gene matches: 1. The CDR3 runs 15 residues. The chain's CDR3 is CASSDGGGSYNEQFF. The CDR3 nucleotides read TGTGCCAGCAGTGACGGGGGGGGCTCCTACAATGAGCAGTTCTTC.

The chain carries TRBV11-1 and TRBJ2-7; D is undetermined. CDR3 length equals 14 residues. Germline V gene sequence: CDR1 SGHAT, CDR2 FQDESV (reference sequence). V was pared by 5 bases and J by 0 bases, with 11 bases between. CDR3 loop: CASSTAQSSYEQYF. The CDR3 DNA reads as TGTGCCAGCAGCACCGCTCAGAGCTCCTACGAGCAGTACTTC.

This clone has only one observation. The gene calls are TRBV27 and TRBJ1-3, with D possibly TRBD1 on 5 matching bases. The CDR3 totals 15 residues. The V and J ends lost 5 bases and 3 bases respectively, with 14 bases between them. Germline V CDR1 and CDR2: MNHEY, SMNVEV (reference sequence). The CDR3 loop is CASSPLGRDGNTIYF. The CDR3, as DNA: TGTGCCAGCAGTCCCCTCGGCAGGGATGGAAACACCATATATTTT.

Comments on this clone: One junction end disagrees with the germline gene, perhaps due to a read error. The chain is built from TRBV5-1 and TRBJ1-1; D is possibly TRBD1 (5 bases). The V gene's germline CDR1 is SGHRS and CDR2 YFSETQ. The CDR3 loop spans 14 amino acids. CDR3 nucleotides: TGCGCCAGCAGCCAACAGGCGACGAACGCTGAAGCTTTCTTT. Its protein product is CASSQQATNAEAFF.

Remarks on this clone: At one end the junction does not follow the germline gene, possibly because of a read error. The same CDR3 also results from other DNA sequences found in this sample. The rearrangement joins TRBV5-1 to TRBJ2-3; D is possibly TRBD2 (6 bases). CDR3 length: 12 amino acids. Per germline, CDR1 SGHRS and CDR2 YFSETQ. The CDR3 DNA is TGCGCCAGCAGTTTGGGGGGAGATACGCAGTATTTT. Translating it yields CASSLGGDTQYF.

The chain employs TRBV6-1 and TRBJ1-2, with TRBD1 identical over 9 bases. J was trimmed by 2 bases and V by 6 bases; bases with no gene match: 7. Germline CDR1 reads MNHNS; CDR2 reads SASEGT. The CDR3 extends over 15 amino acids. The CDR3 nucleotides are TGTGCCAGCAGGGTCACCGGGACAGGGAACTATGGCTACACCTTC. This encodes CASRVTGTGNYGYTF.

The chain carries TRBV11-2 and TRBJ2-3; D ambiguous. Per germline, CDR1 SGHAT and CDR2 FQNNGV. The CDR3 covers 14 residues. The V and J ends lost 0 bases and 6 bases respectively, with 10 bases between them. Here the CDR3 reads CASSLDFSSDTQYF. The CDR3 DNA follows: TGTGCCAGCAGCTTAGATTTTAGTTCGGATACGCAGTATTTT.

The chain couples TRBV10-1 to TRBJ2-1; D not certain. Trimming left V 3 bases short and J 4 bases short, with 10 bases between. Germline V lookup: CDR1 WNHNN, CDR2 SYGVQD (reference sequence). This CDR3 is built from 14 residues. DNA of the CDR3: TGCGCCAGCAGTGAATTGGACCCTTACAATGAGCAGTTCTTC. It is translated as CASSELDPYNEQFF.

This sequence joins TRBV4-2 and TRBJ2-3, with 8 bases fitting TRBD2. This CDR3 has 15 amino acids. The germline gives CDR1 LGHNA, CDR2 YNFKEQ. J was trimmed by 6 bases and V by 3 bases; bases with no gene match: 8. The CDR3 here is CASSQAAGESDTQYF. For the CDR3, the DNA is TGTGCCAGCAGCCAGGCAGCGGGGGAGTCGGATACGCAGTATTTT.

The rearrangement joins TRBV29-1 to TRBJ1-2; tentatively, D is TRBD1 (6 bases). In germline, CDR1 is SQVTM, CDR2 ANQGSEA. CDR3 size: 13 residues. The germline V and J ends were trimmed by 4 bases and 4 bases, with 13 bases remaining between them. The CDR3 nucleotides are TGCAGCGTTGGCGGGGGACATTTCTATGGCTACACCTTC. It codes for CSVGGGHFYGYTF.

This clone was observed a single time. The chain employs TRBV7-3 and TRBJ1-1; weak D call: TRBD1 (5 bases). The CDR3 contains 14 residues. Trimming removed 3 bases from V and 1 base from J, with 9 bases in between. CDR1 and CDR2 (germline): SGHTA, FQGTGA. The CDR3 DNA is TGTGCCAGCAGCTTGGGGGACGCGAACACTGAAGCTTTCTTT. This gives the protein CASSLGDANTEAFF.

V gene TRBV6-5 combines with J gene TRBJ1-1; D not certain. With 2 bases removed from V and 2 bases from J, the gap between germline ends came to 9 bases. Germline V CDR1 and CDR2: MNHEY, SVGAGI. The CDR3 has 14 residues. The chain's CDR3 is CASSYRAENTEAFF. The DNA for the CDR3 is TGTGCCAGCAGTTACAGGGCGGAAAACACTGAAGCTTTCTTT.

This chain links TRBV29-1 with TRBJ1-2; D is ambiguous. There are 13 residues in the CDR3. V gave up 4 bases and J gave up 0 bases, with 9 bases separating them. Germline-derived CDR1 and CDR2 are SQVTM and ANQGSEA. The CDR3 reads CSVGAAANYGYTF. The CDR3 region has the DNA TGCAGCGTTGGGGCAGCCGCTAACTATGGCTACACCTTC.

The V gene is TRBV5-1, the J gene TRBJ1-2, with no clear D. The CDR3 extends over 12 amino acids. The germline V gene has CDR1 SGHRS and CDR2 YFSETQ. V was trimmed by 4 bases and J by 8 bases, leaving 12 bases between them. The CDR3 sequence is CASSGQNRGYTF. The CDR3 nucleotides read TGCGCCAGCAGCGGTCAGAATCGCGGCTACACCTTC.

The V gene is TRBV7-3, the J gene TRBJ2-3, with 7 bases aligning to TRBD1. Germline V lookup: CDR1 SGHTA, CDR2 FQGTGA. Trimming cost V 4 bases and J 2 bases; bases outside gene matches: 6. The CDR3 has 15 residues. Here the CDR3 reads CASSSTGANTDTQYF. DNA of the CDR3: TGTGCCAGCAGCTCCACAGGGGCGAACACAGATACGCAGTATTTT.

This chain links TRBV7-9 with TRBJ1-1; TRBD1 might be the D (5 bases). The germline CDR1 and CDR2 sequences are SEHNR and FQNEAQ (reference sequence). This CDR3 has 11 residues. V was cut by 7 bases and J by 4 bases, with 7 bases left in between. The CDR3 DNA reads TGTGCCAGCACAGGGTCCACTGAAGCTTTCTTT. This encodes CASTGSTEAFF.

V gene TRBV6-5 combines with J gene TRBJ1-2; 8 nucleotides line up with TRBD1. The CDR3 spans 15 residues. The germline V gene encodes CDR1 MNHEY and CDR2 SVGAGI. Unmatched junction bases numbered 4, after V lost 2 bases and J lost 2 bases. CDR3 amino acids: CASSYLDRVNYGYTF. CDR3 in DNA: TGTGCCAGCAGTTACCTGGACAGGGTAAACTATGGCTACACCTTC.

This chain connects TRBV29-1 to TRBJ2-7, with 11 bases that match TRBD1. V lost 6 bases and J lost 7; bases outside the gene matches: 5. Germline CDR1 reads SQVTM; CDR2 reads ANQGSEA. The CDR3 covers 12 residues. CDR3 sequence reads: CSVAGQGGEQYF. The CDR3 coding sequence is TGCAGCGTGGCGGGACAGGGGGGGGAGCAGTACTTC.

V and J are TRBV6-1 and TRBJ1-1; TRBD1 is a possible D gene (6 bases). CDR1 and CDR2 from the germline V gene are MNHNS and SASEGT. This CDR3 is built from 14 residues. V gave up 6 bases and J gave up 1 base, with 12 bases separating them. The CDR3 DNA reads TGTGCCAGCAGGGCCTGGGACACGAACACTGAAGCTTTCTTT. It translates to CASRAWDTNTEAFF.

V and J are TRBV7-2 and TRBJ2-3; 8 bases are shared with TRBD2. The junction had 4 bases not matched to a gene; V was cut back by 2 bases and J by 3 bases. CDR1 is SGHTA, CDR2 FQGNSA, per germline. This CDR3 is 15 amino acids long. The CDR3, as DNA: TGTGCCAGCAGCTTATTCGGGGGGGGTACAGATACGCAGTATTTT. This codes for CASSLFGGGTDTQYF.

The CDR3 region has the DNA TGCAGCGTTGTTGCTTATGAACTTCGAGGGGACACCATATATTTT. As protein: CSVVAYELRGDTIYF. V is TRBV29-1 and J is TRBJ1-3; weak D call: TRBD1 (5 bases). The CDR3 totals 15 residues. Germline V lookup: CDR1 SQVTM, CDR2 ANQGSEA. V lost 4 bases and J lost 8, with 21 bases in between.